These T cell receptor beta chains were read from a single sample in a study of T cell responses to AZD1222 COVID-19 vaccine. Sequencing was performed with immunoSEQ multiplex PCR; in TCRdb, only in-frame clones are kept and a portion is missing. The sample yields approximately 130,000 clones, about 94% seen once. The input for sequencing was peripheral blood, taken on day 0 of AZD1222 vaccination. These TCRs come from an adult in good health. The CDR3 runs from the conserved cysteine through the conserved F or W. The order of the fields is J gene, V gene, clone size, D gene, CDR3 DNA, CDR3 protein. D genes are given only for firm matches. The listing skips clone size in some rows; elsewhere it reads once, few, many or a size class.

TRBJ2-7 | TRBV5-4 | - | - | TGTGCCAGCAGCTCCGAGCACGAGCAGTACTTC | CASSSEHEQYF
TRBJ1-2 | TRBV2 | - | TRBD1 | TGTGCCAGCAGGGTCGACAGGGTGGCCAACTATGGCTACACCTTC | CASRVDRVANYGYTF
TRBJ1-4 | TRBV2 | - | - | TGTGCCAGCCGGAAAGGTGCCCTTGCAACTAATGAAAAACTGTTTTTT | CASRKGALATNEKLFF
TRBJ1-1 | TRBV6-5 | - | - | TGTGCCAGCAGTTACGAAGGGAGAGGAACTGAAGCTTTCTTT | CASSYEGRGTEAFF
TRBJ1-1 | TRBV29-1 | - | - | TGCAGCGTTGAAGATCAGGGGACTGAAGCTTTCTTT | CSVEDQGTEAFF
TRBJ2-7 | TRBV6-1 | - | - | TGTGCCAGCAGTGAAGTTAGCACTCTTGCCACATACGAGCAGTACTTC | CASSEVSTLATYEQYF
TRBJ1-3 | TRBV9 | - | TRBD1 | TGTGCCAGCAGCTCTGCCGGGACAGGGAGTTTTCGGGGAAACACCATATATTTT | CASSSAGTGSFRGNTIYF
TRBJ1-2 | TRBV7-2 | - | - | TGTGCCAGCAGCTTATCCACGGTACGGGGCTACACCTTC | CASSLSTVRGYTF
TRBJ2-7 | TRBV10-2 | - | TRBD1 | TGCGCCAGCAGTGGACGGACAGGGGTTTACGAGCAGTACTTC | CASSGRTGVYEQYF
TRBJ2-5 | TRBV5-1 | - | - | TGCGCCAGCAGCTTGGGTGGGGGCTACGAGACCCAGTACTTC | CASSLGGGYETQYF
TRBJ1-5 | TRBV27 | - | - | TGTGCCAGCAGTTTAGAGGGGAGCAATCAGCCCCAGCATTTT | CASSLEGSNQPQHF
TRBJ2-5 | TRBV5-8 | once | TRBD1 | TGTGCCAGCAGCTTGGAGGGACAGGTCGGGGGTGGAGAGACCCAGTACTTC | CASSLEGQVGGGETQYF
TRBJ2-5 | TRBV5-1 | - | TRBD1 | TGCGCCAGCAGCGAGGGGGACAGGAGCCAAGAGACCCAGTACTTC | CASSEGDRSQETQYF
TRBJ2-7 | TRBV7-9 | once | - | TGTGCCAGCAGCTTAGTGGCAGAGAATTACGAGCAGTACTTC | CASSLVAENYEQYF
TRBJ2-2 | TRBV2 | - | - | TGTGCCAGCAGTGTAACAGGGTCGGCCGGGGAGCTGTTTTTT | CASSVTGSAGELFF
TRBJ1-5 | TRBV12-5 | once | - | TGTGCTAGTGGTTTGGTAGCAGGGCAGCCCCAGCATTTT | CASGLVAGQPQHF
TRBJ2-3 | TRBV6-4 | - | TRBD1 | TGTGCCAGCAGTCCGACAGGGCCCCCCGATACGCAGTATTTT | CASSPTGPPDTQYF
TRBJ2-5 | TRBV30 | - | - | TGTGCCTGGAGTGTCGATCTAGTTGGAGAGACCCAGTACTTC | CAWSVDLVGETQYF
TRBJ1-6 | TRBV10-2 | - | TRBD1 | TGCGCCAGCGGCGGGACAGGGGCTAACTCCTATAATTCACCCCTCCACTTT | CASGGTGANSYNSPLHF
TRBJ2-7 | TRBV5-1 | - | - | TGCGCCAGCAGCTTGGCCGATAGCTCCTACGAGCAGTACTTC | CASSLADSSYEQYF
TRBJ1-5 | TRBV6-5 | few | - | TGTGCCAGCAGCCGACAGGAGGATCAGCCCCAGCATTTT | CASSRQEDQPQHF
TRBJ2-7 | TRBV10-1 | - | - | TGCGCCAGCAGTGAGTCTCGGGACCCCTACGAGCAGTACTTC | CASSESRDPYEQYF
TRBJ1-5 | TRBV28 | - | TRBD1 | TGTGCCAGCAGTTTTAGCCTACAGGGGACGTGGCCCCAGCATTTT | CASSFSLQGTWPQHF
TRBJ1-5 | TRBV23-1 | - | TRBD1 | TGCGCCAGCAGTCAATCCTTCTCGACAGGGGGCAATCAGCCCCAGCATTTT | CASSQSFSTGGNQPQHF
TRBJ2-7 | TRBV11-2 | - | - | TGTGCCAGCAGCTTCTTGAAGGCCTCCTACGAGCAGTACTTC | CASSFLKASYEQYF
TRBJ2-7 | TRBV7-2 | - | - | TGTGCCAGCAGCTTAGCGGGCTTCTCCTACGAGCAGTACTTC | CASSLAGFSYEQYF
TRBJ1-2 | TRBV4-2 | - | - | TGTGCCAGCAGCTCGACCGCTTCCTATGGCTACACCTTC | CASSSTASYGYTF
TRBJ2-7 | TRBV25-1 | - | TRBD1 | TGTGCCAGCCAACAGGGGGAAACTTCCGAGCAGTACTTC | CASQQGETSEQYF
TRBJ2-3 | TRBV19 | - | - | TGTGCCAGTAGCCCTACTTGGGGTACAGATACGCAGTATTTT | CASSPTWGTDTQYF
TRBJ2-3 | TRBV7-6 | - | TRBD2 | TGTGCCAGCAGCTTAGAGGCGGGGGGAACCACAGATACGCAGTATTTT | CASSLEAGGTTDTQYF
TRBJ1-1 | TRBV5-1 | - | - | TGCGCCAGCAGCTTCTCCGGGGTCAGCAACACTGAAGCTTTCTTT | CASSFSGVSNTEAFF
TRBJ1-1 | TRBV28 | - | - | TGTGCCAGCACCGGCCTTAGGGCGAACACTGAAGCTTTCTTT | CASTGLRANTEAFF
TRBJ1-3 | TRBV9 | - | - | TGTGCCAGCAGCGTAGGCCCGTACTCTGGAAACACCATATATTTT | CASSVGPYSGNTIYF
TRBJ2-7 | TRBV6-2/TRBV6-3 | - | - | TGTGCCAGCAGTTACCCCCGGACTCCCTACGAGCAGTACTTC | CASSYPRTPYEQYF
TRBJ1-4 | TRBV18 | - | - | TGTGCCAGCTCCCGGGGCAGAGATGAAAAACTGTTTTTT | CASSRGRDEKLFF
TRBJ1-3 | TRBV2 | - | - | TGTGCCAGCTTTAACGGAAACACCATATATTTT | CASFNGNTIYF
TRBJ2-1 | TRBV6-5 | - | - | TGTGCCAGCAGTTGGGAATTATCCTACAATGAGCAGTTCTTC | CASSWELSYNEQFF